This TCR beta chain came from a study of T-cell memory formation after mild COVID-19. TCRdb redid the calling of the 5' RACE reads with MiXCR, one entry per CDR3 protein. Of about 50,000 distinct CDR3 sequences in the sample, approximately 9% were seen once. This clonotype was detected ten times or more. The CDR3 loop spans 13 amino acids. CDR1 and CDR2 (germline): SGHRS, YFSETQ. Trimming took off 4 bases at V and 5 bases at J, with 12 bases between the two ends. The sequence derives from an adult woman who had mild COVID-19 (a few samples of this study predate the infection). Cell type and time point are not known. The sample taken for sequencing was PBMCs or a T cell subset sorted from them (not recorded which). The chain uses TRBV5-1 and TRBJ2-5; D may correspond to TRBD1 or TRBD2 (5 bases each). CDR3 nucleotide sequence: TGCGCCAGCAGCCGAGGGGACGGGGAGACCCAGTACTTC. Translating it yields CASSRGDGETQYF.